This T cell receptor beta chain is drawn from a study of T cell responses to AZD1222 COVID-19 vaccine. Study-level findings and limits: At 160-218 and 743-854, vaccine-associated CD4 TCRs were dominant, and they spanned spike.

Some clones are missing from TCRdb's copy, which holds only in-frame ones; the method was immunoSEQ multiplex PCR. The table records approximately 150,000 clones, about 90% of them present only once. About this clone itself: Its matching antigen is unknown.

CDR3 length equals 13 residues. The germline CDR1 and CDR2 sequences are GTSNPN and SVGIG (reference sequence). With 4 bases removed from V and 4 bases from J, the gap between germline ends came to 13 bases. This specimen consisted of peripheral blood, obtained 28 days after the second AZD1222 dose. The J gene is TRBJ1-2, the V gene TRBV30, with D perhaps matching TRBD1 (6 bases). The sequence was collected from an adult who received the AZD1222 COVID-19 vaccine. CDR3 coding DNA: TGTGCCTGGAACAGGGAAAAACTCTATGGCTACACCTTC. Its translation is CAWNREKLYGYTF.